One and the same sample provided the 7 T cell receptor beta chains below, sequenced in a study of blood T cells in healthy people across ages. Sample-barcoded 5' priming and a J-beta primer mix drove a second PCR of roughly 7 to 11 cycles. Via MiXCR, TCRdb re-called the 5' RACE reads, giving one row per CDR3 protein. The sample has more than 1,400,000 distinct CDR3 sequences, 42% seen once. The sequenced sample consisted of blood. The receptors originated from a young woman in good health.

CDR3 in DNA: TGTGCCAGCAGCACCTCCCGACAGGAGTACGATGGCTACACCTTC. Translated: CASSTSRQEYDGYTF. V usage is TRBV5-6 and J usage is TRBJ1-2, with D perhaps matching TRBD1 (6 bases). V was shortened by 4 bases and J by 6 bases, with 19 bases between the two germline ends. Germline CDR1 is SGHDT and CDR2 is YYEEEE. The CDR3 extends over 15 amino acids.

The chain carries TRBV7-3 and TRBJ2-3; 8 bases agree with TRBD2. This CDR3 comprises 16 residues. Trimming took 4 bases from V and 4 from J; bases not matched to a gene: 10. Germline values: CDR1 SGHTA, CDR2 FQGTGA. The CDR3 spells CASSSRPGGHSDTQYF. CDR3 sequence (DNA): TGTGCCAGCAGCTCCCGCCCGGGGGGGCACTCAGATACGCAGTATTTT.

The J gene is TRBJ2-3, the V gene TRBV29-1; D is possibly TRBD2 (6 bases). Trimming took 0 bases from V and 8 from J, leaving 12 bases between them. The CDR3 loop spans 13 amino acids. Germline CDR1 SQVTM, CDR2 ANQGSEA. The CDR3 nucleotides are TGCAGCGTTGAAGATCGGAGGGGCGGTACGCAGTATTTT. The encoded protein is CSVEDRRGGTQYF.

The chain carries TRBV5-1 and TRBJ2-3; no definite D call. The length of the CDR3 is 11 residues. The V end was cut by 0 bases, the J end by 11 bases, with 7 bases between. Germline loops: CDR1 SGHRS, CDR2 YFSETQ. This CDR3 is CASSLELRQYF. The DNA of the CDR3 is TGCGCCAGCAGCTTGGAGTTGAGGCAGTATTTT.

The J gene is TRBJ2-7, the V gene TRBV4-1; D remains unclear. CDR3 size: 15 residues. The V end was cut by 1 base, the J end by 7 bases, with 17 bases between. Germline V gives CDR1 MGHRA, CDR2 YSYEKL. The CDR3 is CASSQVGNSPREQYF. In nucleotides, the CDR3 is TGCGCCAGCAGCCAAGTGGGTAATAGTCCCCGGGAGCAGTACTTC.

CDR3 nucleotide sequence: TGCAGTGCTCCGTCGACTAGCGGGAGGGGAGCAGATACGCAGTATTTT. Translation gives CSAPSTSGRGADTQYF. The J gene is TRBJ2-3, the V gene TRBV20-1; TRBD2 matches 14 bases. Germline-derived CDR1 and CDR2 are DFQATT and SNEGSKA (reference sequence). With 5 bases clipped from V and 4 bases from J, the junction kept 8 bases outside the gene matches. CDR3 length: 16 residues.

This clonotype was counted a few times. The V gene is TRBV6-5, the J gene TRBJ2-7, with a tentative D call TRBD2 (5 bases). The CDR3 extends over 13 amino acids. V was shortened by 8 bases and J by 5 bases, with 16 bases between the two germline ends. CDR1 and CDR2 from the germline V gene are MNHEY and SVGAGI. The CDR3 spells CASAVGEVDEQYF. The CDR3 nucleotides read TGTGCCAGCGCGGTGGGAGAGGTGGACGAGCAGTACTTC.